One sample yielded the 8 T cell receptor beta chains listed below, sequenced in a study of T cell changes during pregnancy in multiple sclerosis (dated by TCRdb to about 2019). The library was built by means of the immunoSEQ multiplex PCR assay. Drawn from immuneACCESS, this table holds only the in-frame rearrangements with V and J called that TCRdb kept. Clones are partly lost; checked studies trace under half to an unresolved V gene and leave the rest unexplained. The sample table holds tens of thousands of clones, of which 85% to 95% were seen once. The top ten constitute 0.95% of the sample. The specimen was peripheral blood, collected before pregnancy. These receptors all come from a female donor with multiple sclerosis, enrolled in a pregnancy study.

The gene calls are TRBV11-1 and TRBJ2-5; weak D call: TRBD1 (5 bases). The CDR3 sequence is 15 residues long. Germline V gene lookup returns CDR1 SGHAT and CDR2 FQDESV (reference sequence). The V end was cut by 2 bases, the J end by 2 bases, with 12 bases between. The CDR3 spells CASSLPEGAQETQYF. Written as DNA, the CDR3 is TGTGCCAGCAGCTTACCCGAAGGGGCGCAAGAGACCCAGTACTTC.

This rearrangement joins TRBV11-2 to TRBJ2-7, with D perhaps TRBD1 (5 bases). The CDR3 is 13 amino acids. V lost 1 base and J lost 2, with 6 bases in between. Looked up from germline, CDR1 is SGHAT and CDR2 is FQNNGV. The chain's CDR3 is CASSLGGPYEQYF. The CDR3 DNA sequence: TGTGCCAGCAGCTTAGGGGGCCCCTACGAGCAGTACTTC.

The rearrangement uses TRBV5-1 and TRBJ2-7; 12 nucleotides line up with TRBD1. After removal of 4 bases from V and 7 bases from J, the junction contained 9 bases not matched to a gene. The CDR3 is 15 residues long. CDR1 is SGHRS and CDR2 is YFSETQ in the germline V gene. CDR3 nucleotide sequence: TGCGCCAGCAGCCTAGCGGGACAGGGGGCGGGGGAGCAGTACTTC. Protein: CASSLAGQGAGEQYF. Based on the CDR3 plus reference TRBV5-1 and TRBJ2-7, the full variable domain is KAGVTQTPRYLIKTRGQQVTLSCSPISGHRSVSWYQQTPGQGLQFLFEYFSETQRNKGNFPGRFSGRQFSNSRSEMNVSTLELGDSALYLCASSLAGQGAGEQYFGPGTRLTVT.

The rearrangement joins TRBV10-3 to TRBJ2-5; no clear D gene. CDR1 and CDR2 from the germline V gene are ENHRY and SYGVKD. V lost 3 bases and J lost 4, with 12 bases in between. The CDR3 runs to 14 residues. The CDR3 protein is CAISEEDSGETQYF. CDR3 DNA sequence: TGTGCCATCAGTGAAGAGGATTCGGGAGAGACCCAGTACTTC.

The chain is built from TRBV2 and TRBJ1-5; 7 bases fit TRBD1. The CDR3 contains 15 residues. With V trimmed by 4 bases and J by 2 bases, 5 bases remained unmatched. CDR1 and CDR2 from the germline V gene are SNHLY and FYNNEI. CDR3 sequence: CASSGEQGRNQPQHF. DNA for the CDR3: TGTGCCAGCAGTGGGGAACAGGGGCGCAATCAGCCCCAGCATTTT.

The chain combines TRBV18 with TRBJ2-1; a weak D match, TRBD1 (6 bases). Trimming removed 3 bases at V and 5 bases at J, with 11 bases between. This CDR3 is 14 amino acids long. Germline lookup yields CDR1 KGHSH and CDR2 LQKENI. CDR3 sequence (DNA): TGTGCCAGCTCACCGCGGACAGCCGACAATGAGCAGTTCTTC. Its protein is CASSPRTADNEQFF.

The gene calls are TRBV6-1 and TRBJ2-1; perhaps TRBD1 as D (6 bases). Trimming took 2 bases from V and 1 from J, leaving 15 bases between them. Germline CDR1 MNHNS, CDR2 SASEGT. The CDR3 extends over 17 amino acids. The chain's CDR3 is CASSEHRRRGSYNEQFF. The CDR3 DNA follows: TGTGCCAGCAGTGAACATCGGAGAAGGGGGTCCTACAATGAGCAGTTCTTC.

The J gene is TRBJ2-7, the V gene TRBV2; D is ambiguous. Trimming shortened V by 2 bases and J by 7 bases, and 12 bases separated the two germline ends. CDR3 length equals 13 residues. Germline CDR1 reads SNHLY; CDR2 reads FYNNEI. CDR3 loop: CASSERVPLEQYF. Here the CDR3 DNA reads TGTGCCAGCAGTGAACGGGTCCCATTAGAGCAGTACTTC.